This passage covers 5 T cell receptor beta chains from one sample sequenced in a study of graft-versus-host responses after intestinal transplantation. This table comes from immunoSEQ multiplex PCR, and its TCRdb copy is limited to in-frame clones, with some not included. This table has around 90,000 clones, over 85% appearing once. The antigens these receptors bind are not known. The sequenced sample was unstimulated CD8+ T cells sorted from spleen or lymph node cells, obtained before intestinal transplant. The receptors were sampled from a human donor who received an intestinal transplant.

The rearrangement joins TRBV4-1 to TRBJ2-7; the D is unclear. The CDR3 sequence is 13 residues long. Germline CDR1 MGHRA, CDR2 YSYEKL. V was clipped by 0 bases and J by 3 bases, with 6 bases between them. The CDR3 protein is CASSQEPVYEQYF. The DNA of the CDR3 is TGCGCCAGCAGCCAAGAGCCGGTCTACGAGCAGTACTTC.

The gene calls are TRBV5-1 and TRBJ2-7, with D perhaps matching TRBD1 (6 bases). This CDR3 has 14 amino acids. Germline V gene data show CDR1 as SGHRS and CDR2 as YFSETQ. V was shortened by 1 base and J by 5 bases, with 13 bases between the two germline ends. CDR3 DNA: TGCGCCAGCAGCTTGACAGGGATGGGAGACGAGCAGTACTTC. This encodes CASSLTGMGDEQYF. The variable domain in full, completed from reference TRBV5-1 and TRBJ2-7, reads KAGVTQTPRYLIKTRGQQVTLSCSPISGHRSVSWYQQTPGQGLQFLFEYFSETQRNKGNFPGRFSGRQFSNSRSEMNVSTLELGDSALYLCASSLTGMGDEQYFGPGTRLTVT.

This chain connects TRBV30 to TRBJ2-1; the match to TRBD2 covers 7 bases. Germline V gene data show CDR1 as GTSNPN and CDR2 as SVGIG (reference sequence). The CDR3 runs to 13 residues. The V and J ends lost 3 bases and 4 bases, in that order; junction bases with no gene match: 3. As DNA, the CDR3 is TGTGCCTGGAGCCTAGCGGAATACAATGAGCAGTTCTTC. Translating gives CAWSLAEYNEQFF.

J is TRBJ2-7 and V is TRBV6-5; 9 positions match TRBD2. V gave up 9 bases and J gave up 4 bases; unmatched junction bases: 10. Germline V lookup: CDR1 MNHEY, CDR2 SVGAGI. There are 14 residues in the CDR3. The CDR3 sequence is CASMYASGAYEQYF. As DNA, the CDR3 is TGTGCCAGTATGTATGCTAGCGGGGCGTACGAGCAGTACTTC.

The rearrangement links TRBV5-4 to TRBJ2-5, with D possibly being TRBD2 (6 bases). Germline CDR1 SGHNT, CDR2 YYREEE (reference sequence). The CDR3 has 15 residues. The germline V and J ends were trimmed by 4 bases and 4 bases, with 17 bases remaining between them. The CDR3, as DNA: TGTGCCAGCAGCGGAGCTGGGGGGTCCCGAGAGACCCAGTACTTC. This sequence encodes CASSGAGGSRETQYF.